The 8 T cell receptor beta chains in this list originate from one sample, sequenced in a study of cytomegalovirus exposure and HLA in healthy donors (dated by TCRdb to 2017 to 2019). Library method: the immunoSEQ multiplex PCR assay. A mixture of 60 forward primers for TCR Vbeta segments and 13 reverse primers for TCR Jbeta segments was used in the multiplex PCR. TCRdb stores this immuneACCESS table with in-frame sequences only. Part of the clones is absent; in the studies checked, under half of the shortfall reflects unresolved V genes, and no reason is known for the rest. Recorded for this sample are around 150,000 clones; 78% of them occurred a single time. 2.8% of the sample rests with the top ten. What was sequenced was PBMCs. The receptors come from a male donor in good health and CMV-seronegative.

V usage is TRBV19 and J usage is TRBJ1-1, with no clear D. The CDR3 loop spans 15 amino acids. The V gene's germline CDR1 is LNHDA and CDR2 SQIVND (reference sequence). The V and J ends lost 7 bases and 1 base respectively, with 16 bases between them. The chain's CDR3 is CASIGRVNANTEAFF. The CDR3 coding sequence is TGTGCCAGTATTGGGAGGGTAAATGCGAACACTGAAGCTTTCTTT.

The chain joins TRBV28 to TRBJ1-2, with D maybe TRBD1 (5 bases). CDR1 MDHEN and CDR2 SYDVKM come from the germline V gene. The V end lost 3 bases, the J end lost 2 bases, and 16 bases lay between the germline ends. The CDR3 covers 16 residues. CDR3 amino acids: CASSFFVSGLNYGYTF. CDR3 nucleotides: TGTGCCAGCAGTTTTTTTGTTTCAGGGTTAAACTATGGCTACACCTTC.

The chain recombines TRBV7-9 with TRBJ2-7; no clear D. This CDR3 contains 12 residues. The germline V gene encodes CDR1 SEHNR and CDR2 FQNEAQ (reference sequence). V dropped 5 bases and J dropped 1 base, with 6 bases sitting between them. The CDR3 sequence: CASSPRSYEQYF. CDR3 nucleotide sequence: TGTGCCAGCAGCCCCAGGTCCTACGAGCAGTACTTC.

V gene TRBV7-3 combines with J gene TRBJ2-3, with D possibly being TRBD2 (5 bases). With 5 bases removed from V and 0 bases from J, the gap between germline ends came to 12 bases. The CDR3 runs to 15 residues. The germline V gene encodes CDR1 SGHTA and CDR2 FQGTGA. This chain's CDR3 is CASSPSGSSTDTQYF. The DNA of the CDR3 is TGTGCCAGCAGCCCCAGCGGTTCTAGCACAGATACGCAGTATTTT.

This chain links TRBV7-6 with TRBJ2-7; D call uncertain. V lost 1 base and J 7 bases, leaving 11 bases between the germline ends. The CDR3 runs 13 residues. Germline assignment: CDR1 SGHVS and CDR2 FNYEAQ. Written as DNA, the CDR3 is TGTGCCAGCAGCTTAGGTACCTACGAGGAGCAGTACTTC. Encoded protein: CASSLGTYEEQYF.

The chain carries TRBV6-4 and TRBJ2-2, with D tentatively TRBD1 (5 bases). V gave up 0 bases and J gave up 6 bases, with 11 bases separating them. The germline V gene has CDR1 MRHNA and CDR2 SNTAGT. The CDR3 sequence is 15 residues long. The CDR3 reads CASSDSTGLAGELFF. Written as DNA, the CDR3 is TGTGCCAGCAGTGACTCAACAGGTTTAGCCGGGGAGCTGTTTTTT.

This chain joins TRBV4-1 and TRBJ2-2; D might be TRBD2 (7 bases). Trimming shortened V by 4 bases and J by 5 bases, and 14 bases separated the two germline ends. The CDR3 is made up of 15 amino acids. Germline V gene lookup returns CDR1 MGHRA and CDR2 YSYEKL. CDR3 loop: CASSPRGAATGELFF. As DNA, the CDR3 is TGCGCCAGCAGCCCCCGGGGGGCCGCGACCGGGGAGCTGTTTTTT.

J is TRBJ2-3 and V is TRBV5-4; TRBD1 agrees at 8 bases. The CDR3 consists of 15 residues. Trimming took 3 bases from V and 3 from J; bases not matched to a gene: 6. Germline CDR1 and CDR2: SGHNT and YYREEE (reference sequence). The CDR3 is CASSSDRALTDTQYF. Written as DNA, the CDR3 is TGTGCCAGCAGCTCGGACAGGGCCCTAACAGATACGCAGTATTTT.